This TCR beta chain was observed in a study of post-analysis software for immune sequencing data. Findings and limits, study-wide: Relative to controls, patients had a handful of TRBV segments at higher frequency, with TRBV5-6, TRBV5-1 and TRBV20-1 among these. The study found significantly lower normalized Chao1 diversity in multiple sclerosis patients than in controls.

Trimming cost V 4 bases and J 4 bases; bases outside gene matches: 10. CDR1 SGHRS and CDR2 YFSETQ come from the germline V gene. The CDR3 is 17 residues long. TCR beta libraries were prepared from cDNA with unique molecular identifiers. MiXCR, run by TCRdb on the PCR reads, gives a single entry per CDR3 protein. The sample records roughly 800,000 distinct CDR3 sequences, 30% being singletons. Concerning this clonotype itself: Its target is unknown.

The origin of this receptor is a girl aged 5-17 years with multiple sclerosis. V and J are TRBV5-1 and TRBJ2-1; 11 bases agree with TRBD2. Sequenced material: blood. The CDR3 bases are TGCGCCAGCAGCGGACGATCGGGACTAGCGGATTACAATGAGCAGTTCTTC. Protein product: CASSGRSGLADYNEQFF.